This T cell receptor beta chain was documented in a study of T cell responses to AZD1222 COVID-19 vaccine. Trimming shortened V by 2 bases and J by 5 bases, and 13 bases separated the two germline ends. Germline CDR1 is SGHVS and CDR2 is FQNEAQ. This CDR3 has 15 amino acids. Sequencing was performed with immunoSEQ multiplex PCR; in TCRdb, only in-frame clones are kept and a portion is missing. The repertoire has roughly 140,000 clones, about 81% of them found once; the top ten carry less than 5%. The rearrangement uses TRBV7-8 and TRBJ2-1; tentatively, D is TRBD2 (6 bases). The source of this sequence is an adult in good health. Sequenced material: peripheral blood, taken on day 0 of MenACWY control vaccination. The CDR3 here is CASSLWRGTNNEQFF. CDR3 DNA: TGTGCCAGCAGCTTATGGAGGGGCACCAACAATGAGCAGTTCTTC.